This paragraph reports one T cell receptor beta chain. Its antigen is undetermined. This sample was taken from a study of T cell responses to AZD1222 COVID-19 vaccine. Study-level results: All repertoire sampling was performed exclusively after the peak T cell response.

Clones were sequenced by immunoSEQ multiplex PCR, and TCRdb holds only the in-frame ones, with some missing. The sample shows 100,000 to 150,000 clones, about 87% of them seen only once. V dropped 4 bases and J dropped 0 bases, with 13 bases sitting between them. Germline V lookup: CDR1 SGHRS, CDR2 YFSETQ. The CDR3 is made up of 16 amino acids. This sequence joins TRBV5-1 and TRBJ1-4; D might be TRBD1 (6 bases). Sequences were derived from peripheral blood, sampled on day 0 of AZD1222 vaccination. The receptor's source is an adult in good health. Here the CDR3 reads CASSPAGQPTNEKLFF. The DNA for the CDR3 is TGCGCCAGCAGCCCCGCAGGACAGCCAACTAATGAAAAACTGTTTTTT.